This T cell receptor (beta chain) was identified during a study of T cell responses to AZD1222 COVID-19 vaccine (dated by TCRdb to about 2021). With respect to the entire study: Because spike-specific TCR depth and breadth did not differ between the two schedules, AZD1222 recipients who got a second dose at roughly 4 weeks were pooled with those who got a second dose at roughly 12 weeks. TCR sequencing covered more than 230 trial participants: around 210 given two doses of AZD1222 and about 26 given two doses of MenACWY control vaccine. Trial participants were enrolled by age into 18-55, 56-69 and 70-plus year subgroups, with about 150, 28 and 57 TCR-sequenced participants respectively. General study outcomes and caveats: Most participants were white British and females outnumbered males, and the authors suggested that clonal diversity may have been underestimated. After two AZD1222 doses, both the breadth and the depth of spike-specific TCRs were significantly higher than at day 0 and than in MenACWY recipients. Vaccine-associated CD4 TCRs spanned the whole spike protein, with dominant responses in regions 160-218 and 743-854. Reportedly, almost half of the unique spike-specific TCRs recognized epitopes lying outside the regions that are mutated in the B.1.351 and B.1.1.7 variants. The 56-69-year group was small, and its depth increase did not reach significance, likely because of low power. Conclusions about previously exposed vaccinees were limited because only six AZD1222 recipients were SARS-CoV-2 seropositive at baseline. Because no samples from the day 14 peak response were available, repertoires could be characterized only after the peak T cell response.

From its cysteine to its phenylalanine, the CDR3 spans 14 amino acids. Of the read, only the CDR3 DNA is kept; its 42 bases are in frame from base 1. V loses 5 bases at its end and J loses 6 bases; junction bases beyond the gene matches: 3. Taken from the germline V gene (reference sequence), the CDR1 and CDR2 loops are LNHDA and SQIVND. The time point label on this specimen signifies: baseline before first vaccination. The vaccinee samples were drawn from two UK trials, COV001 and COV002, one of which was a single-blind randomized controlled phase 2/3 trial testing AZD1222 (ChAdOx1 nCoV-19) in healthy adults. For TCRbeta chain sequencing, PBMC samples were collected from trial participants at day 0 and at day 28 after the second dose. The CDR3 regions of human TCRbeta chains were subjected to immunosequencing. The original methods were these. Repertoire TCRs were checked for matches against a reference library of SARS-CoV-2-specific TCRs that had been generated using the MIRA antigen-specificity platform. Breadth was defined as the fraction of unique TCRs that were SARS-CoV-2-associated. Depth was defined as the fraction of total T cells that were SARS-CoV-2-associated. Each spike-specific TCR was assigned to its reactive spike region and to a CD4 or CD8 class using the MIRA data. Log10-transformed breadth and depth values were compared by one-way ANOVA with Sidak's multiple comparisons tests. This immuneACCESS table, as held by TCRdb, lists in-frame sequences with V and J called but not all clones. Of the missing ones, under half trace to an unresolved V gene in checked studies; the others have no known cause. V and J calls and clone size are as listed in that table; D and trimming were resolved from the DNA. This sample comprises 90,000 to 120,000 clones, about 86% of them detected only once. The top ten clones comprise roughly 3% of the sample.

As concerns this clone: Its antigen is currently not known. One base away there is no much larger clone; base qualities are not given.

The sequence derives from an adult in good health. Rearrangement joined TRBV19 to TRBJ1-6, with TRBD1 matching 8 junction bases. Source: peripheral blood, taken on day 0 of AZD1222 vaccination. The CDR3 reads as follows: CASSLDRGNSPLHF. The DNA is as follows: TGTGCCAGTAGTCTCGACAGGGGTAATTCACCCCTCCACTTT.